One sample yielded the 18 T cell receptor beta chains listed below, sequenced in a study of blood T cells in healthy people across ages. The authors ran a second PCR of about 7 to 11 cycles using a sample-barcoded 5' primer and a J-beta primer mix. TCRdb re-derived calls from the 5' RACE reads in MiXCR, one entry per CDR3 protein. The sample has hundreds of thousands of distinct CDR3 sequences; under 70% are singletons. Sequencing used blood. These receptors were obtained from a man in his fifties or sixties in good health.

A few counts support this clonotype. This chain uses TRBV6-5 with TRBJ2-7; D assignment may be TRBD1 or TRBD2 (5 bases each). Trimming removed 10 bases at V and 0 bases at J, with 10 bases between. Germline-derived CDR1 and CDR2 are MNHEY and SVGAGI. There are 12 residues in the CDR3. The CDR3 protein is CATRGYSYEQYF. The CDR3 bases are TGTGCCACCCGGGGCTACTCCTACGAGCAGTACTTC.

CDR3 amino acids: CSALGDSFDEQYF. The DNA for the CDR3 is TGCAGTGCGCTGGGGGACTCGTTCGACGAGCAGTACTTC. The chain couples TRBV20-1 to TRBJ2-7; perhaps TRBD2 as D (6 bases). Trimming removed 6 bases from V and 5 bases from J, with 17 bases in between. CDR1 and CDR2 from the germline V gene are DFQATT and SNEGSKA (reference sequence). The CDR3 is made up of 13 amino acids.

This clonotype was detected a few times. The chain carries TRBV29-1 and TRBJ2-1, with 7 bases aligning to TRBD1. CDR3 length equals 12 residues. The germline V gene has CDR1 SQVTM and CDR2 ANQGSEA. The trim removed 5 bases at V and 6 bases at J, leaving 4 bases unmatched. CDR3 bases: TGCAGCGTTAAGGGACAGCCCAATGAGCAGTTCTTC. This encodes CSVKGQPNEQFF.

V and J are TRBV4-1 and TRBJ2-1, with D unclear. Germline-derived CDR1 and CDR2 are MGHRA and YSYEKL. This CDR3 contains 15 residues. V lost 3 bases and J lost 6, with 15 bases in between. Written as DNA, the CDR3 is TGCGCCAGCAGCCAGGGGTTAAAATTGGCCAATGAGCAGTTCTTC. Amino acid sequence: CASSQGLKLANEQFF.

This clonotype was observed at least ten times. The chain couples TRBV10-3 to TRBJ2-7; 10 nucleotides agree with TRBD1. Trimming cost V 5 bases and J 4 bases; bases outside gene matches: 8. Germline V gene sequence: CDR1 ENHRY, CDR2 SYGVKD. The CDR3 contains 15 residues. CDR3 bases: TGTGCCATCAGTCTGGGACAGGGGAGTATGTACGAGCAGTACTTC. It encodes CAISLGQGSMYEQYF.

This clonotype occurred a few times. The chain joins TRBV20-1 to TRBJ2-7, with D possibly matching TRBD2 (6 bases). The CDR3 is 13 amino acids. CDR1 is DFQATT, CDR2 SNEGSKA, per germline (reference sequence). Deletions cut 5 bases from V and 2 bases from J, with 13 bases between. In nucleotides, the CDR3 is TGCAGTGCTGTTCGGGGGTCTGCCTACGAGCAGTACTTC. Translating gives CSAVRGSAYEQYF.

The V gene is TRBV20-1, the J gene TRBJ2-7; D is possibly TRBD2 (7 bases). V dropped 6 bases and J dropped 6 bases, with 21 bases sitting between them. This CDR3 contains 14 residues. Germline V gene sequence: CDR1 DFQATT, CDR2 SNEGSKA (reference sequence). CDR3 sequence (DNA): TGCAGTGCGTTAACCGGGGGGCGTCCTCGCGAGCAGTACTTC. Encoded protein: CSALTGGRPREQYF.

This clonotype was found a few times. The chain recombines TRBV6-2 or TRBV6-3 with TRBJ1-2; tentative D call: TRBD1 (5 bases). CDR1 and CDR2 (germline): MNHEY, SVGEGT. This CDR3 contains 15 residues. V was shortened by 0 bases and J by 4 bases, with 12 bases between the two germline ends. The DNA for the CDR3 is TGTGCCAGCAGTTACTCGCAGGGAGTTGGCTATGGCTACACCTTC. The encoded protein is CASSYSQGVGYGYTF.

The chain joins TRBV10-2 to TRBJ1-6; the D gene is possibly TRBD1 (6 bases). Trimming took 0 bases from V and 11 from J, leaving 11 bases between them. Germline lookup yields CDR1 WSHSY and CDR2 SAAADI. The CDR3 has 14 residues. The CDR3 is CASSESGAAAPLHF. Written as DNA, the CDR3 is TGCGCCAGCAGTGAGTCGGGGGCAGCGGCACCCCTCCACTTT.

This clonotype has more than one count but fewer than ten. The chain links TRBV7-8 to TRBJ2-5; 9 bases match TRBD2. This CDR3 contains 16 residues. Germline assignment: CDR1 SGHVS and CDR2 FQNEAQ. With V trimmed by 1 base and J by 4 bases, 7 bases remained unmatched. CDR3 loop: CASSLEAGGRLETQYF. CDR3 bases: TGTGCCAGCAGCTTAGAGGCGGGGGGGCGGTTAGAGACCCAGTACTTC.

For the CDR3, the DNA is TGCGCCAGCAGCTTGTCAAGGGGGGAGCCTCAAGAGACCCAGTACTTC. Translation: CASSLSRGEPQETQYF. V usage is TRBV5-1 and J usage is TRBJ2-4; D might be TRBD1 or TRBD2, each matching 6 bases. The J call could be wrong; TRBJ2-5 is a better fit for the DNA end. The CDR3 loop spans 16 amino acids. Germline V gene lookup returns CDR1 SGHRS and CDR2 YFSETQ.

The genes are TRBV7-9 and TRBJ1-6; no clear D gene. V was trimmed by 5 bases and J by 10 bases, leaving 12 bases between them. The CDR3 totals 13 residues. CDR1 SEHNR and CDR2 FQNEAQ come from the germline V gene (reference sequence). The CDR3 protein is CASSRVRPSPLHF. The CDR3 DNA sequence: TGTGCCAGCAGCCGCGTTCGGCCGTCACCCCTCCACTTT. Variable domain in full (rest from reference TRBV7-9 and TRBJ1-6): DTGVSQNPRHKITKRGQNVTFRCDPISEHNRLYWYRQTLGQGPEFLTYFQNEAQLEKSRLLSDRFSAERPKGSFSTLEIQRTEQGDSAMYLCASSRVRPSPLHFGNGTRLTVT.

The J gene is TRBJ2-5, the V gene TRBV20-1; D might be TRBD1 or TRBD2, each matching 5 bases. Germline values: CDR1 DFQATT, CDR2 SNEGSKA (reference sequence). V was shortened by 1 base and J by 4 bases, with 7 bases between the two germline ends. The CDR3 runs to 12 residues. The DNA of the CDR3 is TGCAGTGCTAGAGGGGACCCAGAGACCCAGTACTTC. Residues: CSARGDPETQYF.

The gene calls are TRBV7-9 and TRBJ1-4; D unresolved. This CDR3 spans 13 amino acids. V was pared by 0 bases and J by 7 bases, with 6 bases between. Germline loops: CDR1 SEHNR, CDR2 FQNEAQ (reference sequence). The chain's CDR3 is CASSLALGEKLFF. The CDR3 DNA reads as TGTGCCAGCAGCTTAGCTTTAGGTGAAAAACTGTTTTTT.

The sample holds a few counts of this clonotype. The V and J genes are TRBV13 and TRBJ2-7; D is undetermined. Deletions cut 2 bases from V and 3 bases from J, with 5 bases between. Germline lookup yields CDR1 PRHDT and CDR2 FYEKMQ (reference sequence). There are 12 residues in the CDR3. The CDR3 loop reads CASSLRNYEQYF. Here the CDR3 DNA reads TGTGCCAGCAGCTTACGTAACTACGAGCAGTACTTC.

The chain joins TRBV6-5 to TRBJ2-5; TRBD1 or TRBD2 may be the D gene (6 bases each). The CDR3 covers 15 residues. V was cut by 5 bases and J by 1 base, with 14 bases left in between. The germline gives CDR1 MNHEY, CDR2 SVGAGI. CDR3 residues: CASSAVGGSQETQYF. The CDR3 DNA reads as TGTGCCAGCAGTGCCGTGGGGGGCTCCCAAGAGACCCAGTACTTC.

This clonotype has just a few counts. The germline gene is not matched at one end of the junction; a read error may be the cause. In DNA, the CDR3 is TGCGCCAGCAGCCCCACCGGGGAGCTGTTTTTT. Translation gives CASSPTGELFF. The chain recombines TRBV18 with TRBJ2-2; no reliable D call. This CDR3 comprises 11 residues. Per the germline V gene, CDR1 is KGHSH and CDR2 is LQKENI.

This clonotype was counted once. The V gene is TRBV9, the J gene TRBJ2-5; D might be TRBD2 (5 bases). V was pared by 0 bases and J by 13 bases, with 25 bases between. Germline loops: CDR1 SGDLS, CDR2 YYNGEE. This CDR3 has 16 amino acids. The chain's CDR3 is CASSVGSGGRQNIRYF. CDR3 in DNA: TGTGCCAGCAGCGTAGGCTCAGGAGGCCGGCAAAACATTCGGTACTTC.